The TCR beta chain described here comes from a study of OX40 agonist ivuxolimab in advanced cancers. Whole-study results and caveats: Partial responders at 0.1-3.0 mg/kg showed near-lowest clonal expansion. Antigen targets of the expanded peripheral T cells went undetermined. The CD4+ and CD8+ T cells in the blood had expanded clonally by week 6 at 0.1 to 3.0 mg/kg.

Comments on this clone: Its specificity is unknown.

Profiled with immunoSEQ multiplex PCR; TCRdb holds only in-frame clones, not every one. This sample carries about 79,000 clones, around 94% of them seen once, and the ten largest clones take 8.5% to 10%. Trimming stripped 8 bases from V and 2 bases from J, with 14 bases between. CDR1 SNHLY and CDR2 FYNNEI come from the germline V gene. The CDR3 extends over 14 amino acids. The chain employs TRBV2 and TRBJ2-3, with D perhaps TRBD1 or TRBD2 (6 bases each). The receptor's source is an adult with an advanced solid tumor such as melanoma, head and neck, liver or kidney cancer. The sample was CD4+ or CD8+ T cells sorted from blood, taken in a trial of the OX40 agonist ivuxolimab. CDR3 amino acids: CASGWGALTDTQYF. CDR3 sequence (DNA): TGTGCCAGCGGGTGGGGGGCCCTCACAGATACGCAGTATTTT.